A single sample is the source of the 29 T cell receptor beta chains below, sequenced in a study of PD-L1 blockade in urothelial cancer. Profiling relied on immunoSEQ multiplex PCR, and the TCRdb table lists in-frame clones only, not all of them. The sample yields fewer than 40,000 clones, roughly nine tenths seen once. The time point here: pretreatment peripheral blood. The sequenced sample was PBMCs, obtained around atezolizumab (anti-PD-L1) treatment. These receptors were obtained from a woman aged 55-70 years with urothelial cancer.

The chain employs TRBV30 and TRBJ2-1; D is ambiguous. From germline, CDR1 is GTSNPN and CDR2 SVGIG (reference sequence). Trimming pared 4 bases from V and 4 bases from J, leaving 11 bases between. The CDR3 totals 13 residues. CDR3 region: CAWTAGGYNEQFF. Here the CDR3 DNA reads TGTGCCTGGACGGCCGGCGGATACAATGAGCAGTTCTTC.

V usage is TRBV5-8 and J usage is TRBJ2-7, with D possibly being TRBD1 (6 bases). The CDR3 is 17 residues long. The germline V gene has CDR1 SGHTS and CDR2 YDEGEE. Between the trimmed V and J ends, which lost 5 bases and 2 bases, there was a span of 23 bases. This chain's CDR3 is CASSRRTVVLATYEQYF. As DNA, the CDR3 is TGTGCCAGCAGTCGGAGGACAGTGGTCCTAGCAACCTACGAGCAGTACTTC.

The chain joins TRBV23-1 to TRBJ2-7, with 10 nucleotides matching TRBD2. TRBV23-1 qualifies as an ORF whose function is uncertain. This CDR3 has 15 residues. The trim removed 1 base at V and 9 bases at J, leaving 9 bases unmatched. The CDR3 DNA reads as TGCGCCAGCAGTCAATGGGAGCGGGAGGGCCCTCGGCAGTACTTC. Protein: CASSQWEREGPRQYF.

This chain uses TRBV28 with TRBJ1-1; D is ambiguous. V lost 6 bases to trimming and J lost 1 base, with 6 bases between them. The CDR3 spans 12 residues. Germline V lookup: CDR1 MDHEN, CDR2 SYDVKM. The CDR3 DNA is TGTGCCAGCAGAACAGCGAACACTGAAGCTTTCTTT. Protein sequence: CASRTANTEAFF.

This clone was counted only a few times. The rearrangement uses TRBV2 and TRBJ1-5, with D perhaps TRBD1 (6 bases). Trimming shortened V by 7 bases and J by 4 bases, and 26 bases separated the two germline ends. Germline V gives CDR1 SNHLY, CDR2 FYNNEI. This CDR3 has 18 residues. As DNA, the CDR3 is TGTGCCAGCACTCCGGGTGGTCAGGGGCGGATACGAAATCAGCCCCAGCATTTT. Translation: CASTPGGQGRIRNQPQHF.

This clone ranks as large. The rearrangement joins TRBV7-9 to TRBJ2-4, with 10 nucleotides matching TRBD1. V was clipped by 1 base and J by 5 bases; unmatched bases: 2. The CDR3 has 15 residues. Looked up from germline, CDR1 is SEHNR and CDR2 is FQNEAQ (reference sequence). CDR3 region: CASSLDGTGENIQYF. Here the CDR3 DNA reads TGTGCCAGCAGCTTAGACGGGACAGGGGAAAACATTCAGTACTTC.

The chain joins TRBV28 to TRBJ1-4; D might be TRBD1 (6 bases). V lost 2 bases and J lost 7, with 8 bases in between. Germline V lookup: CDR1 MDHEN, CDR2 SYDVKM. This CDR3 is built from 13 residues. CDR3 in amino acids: CASSLEQGEKLFF. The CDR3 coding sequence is TGTGCCAGCAGTTTAGAACAGGGTGAAAAACTGTTTTTT.

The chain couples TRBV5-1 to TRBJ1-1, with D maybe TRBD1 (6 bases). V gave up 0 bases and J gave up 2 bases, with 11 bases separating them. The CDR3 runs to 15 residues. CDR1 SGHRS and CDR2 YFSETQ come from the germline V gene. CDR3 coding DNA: TGCGCCAGCAGCTTGGTGGGGACAATCAACACTGAAGCTTTCTTT. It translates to CASSLVGTINTEAFF.

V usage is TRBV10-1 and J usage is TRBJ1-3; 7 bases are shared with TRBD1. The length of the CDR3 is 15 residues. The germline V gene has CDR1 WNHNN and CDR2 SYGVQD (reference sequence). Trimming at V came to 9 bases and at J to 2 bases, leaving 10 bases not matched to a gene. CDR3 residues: CASVRDREAGNTIYF. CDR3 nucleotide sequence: TGCGCCAGTGTTCGAGACAGGGAGGCTGGAAACACCATATATTTT.

In DNA, the CDR3 is TGTGCCAGCAGCAAGGGGACCCGACAGGGGGGTGAAGCTTTCTTT. This gives the protein CASSKGTRQGGEAFF. The chain employs TRBV21-1 and TRBJ1-1; no DNA check was done on the table's D call, TRBD1. TRBV21-1 is given as a pseudogene. The CDR3 length is 15 residues.

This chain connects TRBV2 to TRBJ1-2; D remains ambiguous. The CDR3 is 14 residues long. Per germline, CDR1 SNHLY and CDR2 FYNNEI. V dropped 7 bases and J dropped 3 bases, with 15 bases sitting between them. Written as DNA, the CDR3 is TGTGCCAGCATCAATCTCGGCCGGGACTATGGCTACACCTTC. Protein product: CASINLGRDYGYTF.

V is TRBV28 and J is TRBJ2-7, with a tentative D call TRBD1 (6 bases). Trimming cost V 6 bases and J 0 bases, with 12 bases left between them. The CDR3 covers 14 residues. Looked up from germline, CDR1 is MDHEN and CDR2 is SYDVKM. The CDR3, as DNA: TGTGCCAGCAGGAAAACAGGGTACTCCTACGAGCAGTACTTC. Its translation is CASRKTGYSYEQYF.

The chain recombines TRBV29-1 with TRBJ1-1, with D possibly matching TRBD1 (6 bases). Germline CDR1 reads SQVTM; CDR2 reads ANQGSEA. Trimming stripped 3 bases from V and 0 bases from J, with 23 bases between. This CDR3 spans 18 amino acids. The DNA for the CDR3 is TGCAGCGTTGAGAGCCTGGTAACTTCTACAGGGTTGAACACTGAAGCTTTCTTT. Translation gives CSVESLVTSTGLNTEAFF.

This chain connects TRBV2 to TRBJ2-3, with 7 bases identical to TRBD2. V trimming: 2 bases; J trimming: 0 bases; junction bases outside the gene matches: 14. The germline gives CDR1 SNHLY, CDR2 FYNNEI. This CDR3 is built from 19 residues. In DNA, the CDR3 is TGTGCCAGCAGTGAATTCTGGCTAGGAGCGGGGCTTAGCACAGATACGCAGTATTTT. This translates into CASSEFWLGAGLSTDTQYF. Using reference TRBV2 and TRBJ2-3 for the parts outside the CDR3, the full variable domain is EPEVTQTPSHQVTQMGQEVILRCVPISNHLYFYWYRQILGQKVEFLVSFYNNEISEKSEIFDDQFSVERPDGSNFTLKIRSTKLEDSAMYFCASSEFWLGAGLSTDTQYFGPGTRLTVL.

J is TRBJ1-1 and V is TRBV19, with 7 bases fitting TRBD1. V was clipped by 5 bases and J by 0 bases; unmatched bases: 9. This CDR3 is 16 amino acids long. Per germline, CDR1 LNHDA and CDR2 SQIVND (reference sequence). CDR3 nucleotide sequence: TGTGCCAGTAGTCCCTGGACAGGACGGATGAACACTGAAGCTTTCTTT. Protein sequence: CASSPWTGRMNTEAFF. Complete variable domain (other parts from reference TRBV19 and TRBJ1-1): DGGITQSPKYLFRKEGQNVTLSCEQNLNHDAMYWYRQDPGQGLRLIYYSQIVNDFQKGDIAEGYSVSREKKESFPLTVTSAQKNPTAFYLCASSPWTGRMNTEAFFGQGTRLTVV.

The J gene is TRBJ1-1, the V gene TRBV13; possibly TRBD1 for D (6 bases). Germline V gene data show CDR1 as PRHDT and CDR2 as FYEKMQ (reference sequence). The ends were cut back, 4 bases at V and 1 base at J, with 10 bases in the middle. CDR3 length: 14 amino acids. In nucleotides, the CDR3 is TGTGCCAGCAGCTCCTGGACAGAGAACACTGAAGCTTTCTTT. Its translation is CASSSWTENTEAFF.

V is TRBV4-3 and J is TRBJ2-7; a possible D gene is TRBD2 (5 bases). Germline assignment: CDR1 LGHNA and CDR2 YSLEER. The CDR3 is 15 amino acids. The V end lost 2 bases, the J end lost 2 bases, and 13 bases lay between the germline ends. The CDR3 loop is CASSQLLAPAYEQYF. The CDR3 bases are TGCGCCAGCAGCCAACTGCTAGCTCCCGCCTACGAGCAGTACTTC.

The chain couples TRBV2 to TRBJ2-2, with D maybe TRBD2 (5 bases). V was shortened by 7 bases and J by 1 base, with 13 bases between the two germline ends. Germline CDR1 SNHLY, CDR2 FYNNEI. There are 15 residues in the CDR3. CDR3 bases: TGTGCCAGCATAGGTAATAGCGTGAACACCGGGGAGCTGTTTTTT. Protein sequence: CASIGNSVNTGELFF.

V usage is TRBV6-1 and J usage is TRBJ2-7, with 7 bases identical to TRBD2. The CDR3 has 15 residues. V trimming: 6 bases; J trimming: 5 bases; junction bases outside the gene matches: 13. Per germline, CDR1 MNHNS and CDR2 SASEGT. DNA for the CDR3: TGTGCCAGCAGAGGAGCTAGCGGCCTTAGCAACGAGCAGTACTTC. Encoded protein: CASRGASGLSNEQYF.

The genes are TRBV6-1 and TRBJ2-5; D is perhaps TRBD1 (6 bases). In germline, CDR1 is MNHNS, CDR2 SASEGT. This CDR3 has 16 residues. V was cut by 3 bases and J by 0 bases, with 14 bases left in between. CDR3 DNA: TGTGCCAGCAGTGACTACGGGACATATGACCAAGAGACCCAGTACTTC. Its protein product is CASSDYGTYDQETQYF.

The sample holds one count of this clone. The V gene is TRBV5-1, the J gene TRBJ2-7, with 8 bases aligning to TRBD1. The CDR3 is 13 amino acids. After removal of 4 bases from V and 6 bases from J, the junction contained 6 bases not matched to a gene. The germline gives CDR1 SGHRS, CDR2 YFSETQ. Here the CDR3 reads CASSLGQGFEQYF. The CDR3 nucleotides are TGCGCCAGCAGCCTAGGACAGGGTTTCGAGCAGTACTTC.

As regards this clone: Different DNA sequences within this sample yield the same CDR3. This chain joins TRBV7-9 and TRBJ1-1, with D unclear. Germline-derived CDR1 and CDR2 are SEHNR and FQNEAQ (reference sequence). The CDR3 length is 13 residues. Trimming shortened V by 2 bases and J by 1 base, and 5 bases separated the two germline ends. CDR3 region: CASSLQENTEAFF. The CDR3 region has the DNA TGTGCCAGCAGCTTACAGGAGAACACTGAAGCTTTCTTT. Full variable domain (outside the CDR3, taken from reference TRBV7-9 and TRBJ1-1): DTGVSQNPRHKITKRGQNVTFRCDPISEHNRLYWYRQTLGQGPEFLTYFQNEAQLEKSRLLSDRFSAERPKGSFSTLEIQRTEQGDSAMYLCASSLQENTEAFFGQGTRLTVV.

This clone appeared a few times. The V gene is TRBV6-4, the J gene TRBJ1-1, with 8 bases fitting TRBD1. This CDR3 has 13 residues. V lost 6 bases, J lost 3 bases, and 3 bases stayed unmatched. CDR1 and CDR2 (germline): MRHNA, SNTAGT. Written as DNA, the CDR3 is TGTGCCAGCAGACTACAGGGGGACACTGAAGCTTTCTTT. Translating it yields CASRLQGDTEAFF.

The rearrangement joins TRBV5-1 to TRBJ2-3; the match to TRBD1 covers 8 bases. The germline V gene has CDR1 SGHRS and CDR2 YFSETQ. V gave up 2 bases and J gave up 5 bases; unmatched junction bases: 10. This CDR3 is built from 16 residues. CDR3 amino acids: CASSFAGQGGGDTQYF. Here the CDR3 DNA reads TGCGCCAGCAGCTTCGCAGGACAGGGCGGCGGAGATACGCAGTATTTT.

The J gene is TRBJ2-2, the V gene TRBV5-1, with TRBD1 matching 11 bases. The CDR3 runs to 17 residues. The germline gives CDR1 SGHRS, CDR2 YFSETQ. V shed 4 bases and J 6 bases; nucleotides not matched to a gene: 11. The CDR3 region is CASSDRRTGGISGELFF. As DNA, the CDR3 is TGCGCCAGCAGCGACCGAAGGACAGGGGGCATATCCGGGGAGCTGTTTTTT.

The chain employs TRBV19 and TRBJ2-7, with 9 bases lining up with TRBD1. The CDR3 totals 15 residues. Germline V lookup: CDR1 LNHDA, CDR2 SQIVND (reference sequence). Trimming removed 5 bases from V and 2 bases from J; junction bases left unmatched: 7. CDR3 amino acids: CASSGGTGPTYEQYF. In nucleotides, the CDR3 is TGTGCCAGTAGTGGGGGGACAGGGCCTACCTACGAGCAGTACTTC.

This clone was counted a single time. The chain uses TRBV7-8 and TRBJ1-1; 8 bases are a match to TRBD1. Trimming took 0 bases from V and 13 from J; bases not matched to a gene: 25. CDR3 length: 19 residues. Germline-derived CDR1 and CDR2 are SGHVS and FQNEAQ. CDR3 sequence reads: CASSLADKNRDRNSRLVFF. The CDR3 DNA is TGTGCCAGCAGCTTAGCGGATAAGAATCGGGACAGGAATTCGAGGTTAGTTTTCTTT.

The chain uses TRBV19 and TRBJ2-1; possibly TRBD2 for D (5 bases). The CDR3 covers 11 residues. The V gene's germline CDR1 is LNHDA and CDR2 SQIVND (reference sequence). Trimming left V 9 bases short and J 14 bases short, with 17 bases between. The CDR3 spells CASRDGSLEFF. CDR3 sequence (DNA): TGTGCCAGCCGTGATGGGAGTTTAGAGTTCTTC.

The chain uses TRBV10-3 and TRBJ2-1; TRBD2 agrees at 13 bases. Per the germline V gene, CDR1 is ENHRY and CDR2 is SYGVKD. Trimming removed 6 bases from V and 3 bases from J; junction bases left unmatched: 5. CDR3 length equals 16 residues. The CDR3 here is CAISWTSGGHYNEQFF. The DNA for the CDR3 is TGTGCCATCAGCTGGACTAGCGGGGGCCACTACAATGAGCAGTTCTTC.